This note documents a single T cell receptor beta chain sequence. Its specific antigen is unknown. No quality values exist for individual bases; no much larger clone is one base distant. Using the deep immunoSEQ assay, TCR CDR3 regions were amplified from genomic DNA by multiplex PCR. Genomic DNA extracted from each cell subset was distributed evenly over all wells of several immunoSEQ 96-well plates, and each plate served as one replicate. For sorted subsets, each replicate PCR was loaded with 200 ng genomic DNA, equivalent to 30,000 or so T cell genomes. Purified libraries were quantified with a Qubit 3.0 fluorometer, sized on a Bioanalyzer 2100, and re-quantified with the KAPA Library Quantification kit. Each immunoSEQ 96-well plate was sequenced on its own single-read 150-cycle Illumina NextSeq 550 flow cell. The study's processing was this. The immunoSEQ output contained only junctional sequences without quality scores, so filtering could not match that applied to full-length reads. To assign V/J genes and CDR3, sequences were annotated using PyIR, a Python wrapper for IgBLAST v1.9, with IMGT germline references. Reads were filtered out if the reads had weak V/J assignments (E-value above 1e-6), no CDR3, stop codons, out-of-frame junctions, or ambiguous translated residues. A V3J clonotype was defined by an identical inferred V gene, J gene, and CDR3 amino acid sequence. Percentage overlap between repertoires was computed as shared unique clonotypes divided by the size of the smaller repertoire. Three approaches were used to assess repertoire richness: RTK rarefaction, the Chao1 estimator, and Recon v2.1 estimates of unobserved clonotypes. Generation probabilities for all TCRbeta clonotypes obtained by the gDNA method from a handful of donors were computed using OLGA. TCRdb took over this immuneACCESS table, retaining in-frame rearrangements with V and J assigned. Such tables are incomplete; in checked studies, under half of the missing clones stem from an unresolved V gene, and the remainder is unexplained. V and J calls and clone size follow that table, whereas D and trimming were derived from the DNA. The sample contains 1.5 million to 1.9 million clones, 95% to 99% of them found a single time. Jointly, the top ten make up 0.4% to 0.55% of the sample.

The sample belongs to a study of shared clonotypes between healthy human individuals (dated by TCRdb to 2020 to 2021). Turning to the overall study: The cohort included a few men and a couple of women between 18 and 49 years of age. Blood TCR repertoires of 5 or 6 healthy adults were deeply sequenced to estimate repertoire size and the extent of clonotype sharing between individuals. Per donor, three plates each were used for CD4 naive and CD4 memory, two for CD8 naive, and one for CD8 memory. To increase sequencing depth and limit assay-specific biases, different laboratories used diverse techniques to prepare libraries and sequence TCR repertoires. Between about 0.8 and 8.9 billion PBMCs per donor were obtained by leukapheresis.

Broader findings and caveats from the paper: Across a few donors, roughly 5.1% of naive CD4, roughly 3.5% of naive CD8, around 2.1% of memory CD4, and 0.4% of memory CD8 clonotypes were shared. Even with the large sequencing depth, rarefaction of the sorted-subset datasets indicated that sequencing was incomplete. Pairwise subsampling indicated that sequencing depth was expected to affect the degree of clonotype sharing among donors. Higher generation probabilities were observed for clonotypes shared by all four sorted-subset donors than for non-shared clonotypes. Sampling was restricted to blood, and TCR repertoires in tissues likely differ from the TCR repertoires found in blood. Because the study included only a small number of donors, the genetic and exposure-history diversity represented was limited. Naive subsets generally had larger estimated clonotype richness than memory subsets did.

The germline V gene gives CDR1 as MDHEN and CDR2 as SYDVKM. The CDR3 spans 12 residues, from the cysteine through the phenylalanine. Only the CDR3 DNA stays, 36 bases, in frame from base 1. The junction shows trimming of 3 bases on V and 6 bases on J, plus 5 bases between the germline ends. Donors were healthy HIV-negative adults with no recently reported acute infections or vaccinations. Every donor was a Caucasian adult living in Nashville, Tennessee, USA. Magnetic negative selection was used to enrich CD4+ T cells, after which naive cells were positively selected on CD45RA and the negative fraction became the memory subset. Blood was obtained by leukapheresis, after which PBMCs were separated by Ficoll-Histopaque density gradient centrifugation and cryopreserved in liquid nitrogen vapor phase. Analytical flow cytometry was used to check the purity and quantity of each magnetically sorted T cell population. From each sorted fraction, genomic DNA was isolated and quantified by UV absorbance on a Nanodrop 2000c.

The clonotype was recovered from a man aged 30 to 39 in good health. Recombination linked TRBV28 to TRBJ2-2; confidence is insufficient to name the D gene. Sequencing was carried out using naive CD4+ T cells sorted from blood. The cell subset or site label on this specimen signifies: CD45RA+ positively selected. CDR3 sequence: CASSFEAGELFF. The nucleotides are TGTGCCAGCAGTTTTGAGGCCGGGGAGCTGTTTTTT.